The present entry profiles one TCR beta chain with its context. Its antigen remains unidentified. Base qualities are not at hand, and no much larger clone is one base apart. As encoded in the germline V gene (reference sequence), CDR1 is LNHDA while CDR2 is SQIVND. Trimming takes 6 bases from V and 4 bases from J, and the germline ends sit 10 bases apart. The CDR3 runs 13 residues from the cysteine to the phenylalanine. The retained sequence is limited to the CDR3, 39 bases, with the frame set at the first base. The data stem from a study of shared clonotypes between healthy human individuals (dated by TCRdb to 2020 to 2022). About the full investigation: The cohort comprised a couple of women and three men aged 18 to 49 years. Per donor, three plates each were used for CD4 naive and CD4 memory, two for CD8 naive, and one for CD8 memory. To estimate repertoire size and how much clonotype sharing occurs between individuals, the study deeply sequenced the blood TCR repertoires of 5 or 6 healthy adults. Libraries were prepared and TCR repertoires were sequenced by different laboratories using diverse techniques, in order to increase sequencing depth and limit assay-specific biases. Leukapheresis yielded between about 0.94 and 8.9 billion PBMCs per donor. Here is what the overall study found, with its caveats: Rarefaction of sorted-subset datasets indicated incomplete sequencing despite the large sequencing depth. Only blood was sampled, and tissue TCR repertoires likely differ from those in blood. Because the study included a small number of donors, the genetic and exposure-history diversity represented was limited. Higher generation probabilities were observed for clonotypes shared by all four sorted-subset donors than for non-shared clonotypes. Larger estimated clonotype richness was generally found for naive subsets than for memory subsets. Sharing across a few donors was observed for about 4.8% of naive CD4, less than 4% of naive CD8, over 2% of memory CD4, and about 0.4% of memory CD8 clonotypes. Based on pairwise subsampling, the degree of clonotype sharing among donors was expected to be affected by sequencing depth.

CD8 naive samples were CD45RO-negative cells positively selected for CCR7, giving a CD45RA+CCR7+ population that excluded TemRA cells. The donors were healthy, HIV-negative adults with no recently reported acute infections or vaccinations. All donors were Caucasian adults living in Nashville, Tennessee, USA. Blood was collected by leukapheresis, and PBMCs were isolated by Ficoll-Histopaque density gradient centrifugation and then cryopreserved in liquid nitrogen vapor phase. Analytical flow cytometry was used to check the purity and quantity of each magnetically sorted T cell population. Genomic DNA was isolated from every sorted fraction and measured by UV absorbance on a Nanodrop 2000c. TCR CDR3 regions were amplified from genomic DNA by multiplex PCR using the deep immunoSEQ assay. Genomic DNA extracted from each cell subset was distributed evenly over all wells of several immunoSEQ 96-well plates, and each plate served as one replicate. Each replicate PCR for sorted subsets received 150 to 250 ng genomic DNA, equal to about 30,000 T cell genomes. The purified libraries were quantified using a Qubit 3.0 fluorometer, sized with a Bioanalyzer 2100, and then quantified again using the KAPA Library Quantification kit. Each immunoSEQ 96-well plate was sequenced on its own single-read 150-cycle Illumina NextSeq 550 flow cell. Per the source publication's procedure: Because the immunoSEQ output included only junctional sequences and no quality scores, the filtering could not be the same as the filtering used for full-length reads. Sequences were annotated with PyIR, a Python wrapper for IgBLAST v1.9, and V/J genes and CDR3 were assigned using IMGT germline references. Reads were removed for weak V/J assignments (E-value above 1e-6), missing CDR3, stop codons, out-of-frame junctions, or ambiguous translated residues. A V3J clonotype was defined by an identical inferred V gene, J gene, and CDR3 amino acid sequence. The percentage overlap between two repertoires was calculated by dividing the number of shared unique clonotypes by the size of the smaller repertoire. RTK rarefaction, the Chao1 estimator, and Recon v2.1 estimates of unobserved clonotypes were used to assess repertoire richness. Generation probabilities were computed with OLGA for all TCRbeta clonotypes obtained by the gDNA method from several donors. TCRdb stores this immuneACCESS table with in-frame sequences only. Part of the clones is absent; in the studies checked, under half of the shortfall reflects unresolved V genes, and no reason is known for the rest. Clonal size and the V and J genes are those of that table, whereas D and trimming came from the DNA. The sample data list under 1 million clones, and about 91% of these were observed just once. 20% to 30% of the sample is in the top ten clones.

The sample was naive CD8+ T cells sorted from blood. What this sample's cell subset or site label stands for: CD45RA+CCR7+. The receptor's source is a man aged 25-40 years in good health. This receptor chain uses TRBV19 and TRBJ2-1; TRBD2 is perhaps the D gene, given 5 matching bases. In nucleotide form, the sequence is TGTGCCAGTAGCCCGGACTCTTACAATGAGCAGTTCTTC. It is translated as CASSPDSYNEQFF.